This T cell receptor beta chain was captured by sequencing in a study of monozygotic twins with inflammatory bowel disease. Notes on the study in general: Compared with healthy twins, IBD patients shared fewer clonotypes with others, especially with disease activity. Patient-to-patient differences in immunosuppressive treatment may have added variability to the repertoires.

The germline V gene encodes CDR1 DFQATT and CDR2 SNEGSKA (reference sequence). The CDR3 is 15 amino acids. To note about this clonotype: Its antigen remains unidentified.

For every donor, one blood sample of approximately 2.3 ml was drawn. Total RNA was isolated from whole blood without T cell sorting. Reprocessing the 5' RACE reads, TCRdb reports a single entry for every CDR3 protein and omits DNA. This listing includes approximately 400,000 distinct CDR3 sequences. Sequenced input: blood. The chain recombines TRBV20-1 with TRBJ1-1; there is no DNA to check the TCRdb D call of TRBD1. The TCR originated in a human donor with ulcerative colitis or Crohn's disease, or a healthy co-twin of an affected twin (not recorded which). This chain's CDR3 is CSAPTPGQRNTEAFF.